This T cell receptor (beta chain) was recovered during a study of T cell repertoires in cytomegalovirus infection. Overall study results and limits: Cumulative frequency (of public TCR beta family members) identified carriers of CMV plus the relevant HLA.

Ten or more counts support this clonotype. Its antigen is unidentified. V lost 4 bases to trimming and J lost 6 bases; unmatched junction nucleotides: 4. The CDR3 sequence is 14 residues long. Each CDR3 protein is one row after TCRdb ran MiXCR on the reads. Among around 300,000 distinct CDR3 sequences listed, 20% to 25% were seen once. The receptor comes from a human donor in good health (CMV status not recorded). Some clones in this sample may be carry-over from other donors' samples. The chain has TRBV12-3 or TRBV12-4 and TRBJ2-3; 10 bases are shared with TRBD1. The sample consisted of cultured PBMCs, taken from culture after CMV antigen stimulation. CDR3 coding DNA: TGTGCCAGCAGTTCGGGGGGACAGGGGGATACGCAGTATTTT. Translating it yields CASSSGGQGDTQYF.